This TCR beta chain was sequenced in a study of blood T cell repertoires in COVID-19. Sequenced by immunoSEQ multiplex PCR; TCRdb stores in-frame clones only, minus some. Here the sample spans 250,000 to 350,000 clones, around 87% being singletons. The CDR3 length is 20 residues. V was clipped by 5 bases and J by 3 bases, with 31 bases between them. Germline lookup yields CDR1 SGHVS and CDR2 FNYEAQ. Material for sequencing was peripheral blood. The chain joins TRBV7-6 to TRBJ1-1, with a tentative D call TRBD1 (6 bases). The TCR originated in a woman aged 50 to 65 who had recovered from COVID-19. CDR3 sequence reads: CASSTLPAGGRITRDTEAFF. The CDR3 coding sequence is TGTGCCAGCAGCACTCTTCCTGCGGGGGGCCGTATAACTAGGGACACTGAAGCTTTCTTT.